This TCR beta chain was identified during a study of T-cell memory formation after mild COVID-19. Study context: The two donors had largely donor-specific TCR clusters.

The V end lost 4 bases, the J end lost 3 bases, and 17 bases lay between the germline ends. The germline CDR1 and CDR2 sequences are SGHTA and FQGNSA. The length of the CDR3 is 16 residues. MiXCR, run by TCRdb on the 5' RACE reads, gives a single entry per CDR3 protein. The data hold 300,000 to 350,000 distinct CDR3 sequences, with roughly 21% observed a single time. Sequencing was done on a sample of PBMCs or a T cell subset sorted from them (not recorded which). The chain combines TRBV7-2 with TRBJ2-3, with a possible D match to TRBD2 (6 bases). The clonotype originates from a man between 18 and 35 years old who had mild COVID-19 (a few samples of this study predate the infection). Cell type and time point are not known. CDR3 loop: CASSSTGTAGTDTQYF. The CDR3 DNA reads as TGTGCCAGCAGCTCCACCGGGACCGCGGGGACAGATACGCAGTATTTT.